Here is one TCR beta chain with its context. The specificity of this receptor is unknown. Base qualities are not recorded, but no much larger clone differs from it by a single base. Taken from cysteine to phenylalanine, the CDR3 has 11 residues. Only CDR3 DNA remains: 33 bases, in frame from the first base. CDR1 MNHNS and CDR2 SASEGT are derived from the germline V gene. Trimming costs V 5 bases and J 3 bases, and their ends lie 4 bases apart. This record comes from a study of OX40 agonist ivuxolimab in advanced cancers. Some background on the complete study: The costimulatory receptor OX40 (CD134) was targeted by ivuxolimab, a fully human IgG2 agonistic monoclonal antibody. Partial responses occurred in three dose-escalation patients, of whom one had hepatocellular carcinoma and two had cutaneous melanoma. Peripheral TCRbeta sequencing aimed to test whether ivuxolimab altered TCR sequence diversity and caused clonal T-cell expansion. Patients were allowed to have had prior anti-PD-1, anti-PD-L1 or anti-CTLA-4 therapy, and approximately 40% of the dose-escalation patients had been treated with checkpoint inhibitors. Of the approximately 50 patients in dose escalation, 19 had hepatocellular carcinoma, approximately 15 had melanoma, 9 had renal cell carcinoma and 9 had head and neck cancer. The paper describes the monotherapy dose-escalation part (N ≈ 49 patients) of the phase I trial of ivuxolimab. The dose-escalation cohort was roughly 87% male with a mean age of about 54 years, ranging from about 23 to 85. Intravenous ivuxolimab was administered to patients every 2 weeks at six dose levels: 0.01, 0.1, 0.3, 1.5, 3 and 10 mg/kg. The full study reports these points: At doses of 0.1 to 3.0 mg/kg, clonal expansion of both CD4+ and CD8+ blood T cells was observed from baseline to week 6. Low levels of normalized T-cell clonal expansion were also shown by some nonresponding patients. In partial responders in the 0.1-3.0 mg/kg groups, normalized peripheral clonal expansion was found to be among the lowest, especially among CD8+ T cells. After ivuxolimab, more expanded clones were found on average in CD8+ T cells than in CD4+ T cells. The antigen specificity of the clonally expanded peripheral T cells was not determined.

Genomic DNA was isolated from the sorted cells so that the TCRbeta CDR3 region could be sequenced. TCRbeta CDR3 regions were sequenced using the immunoSEQ Assay. Here the immuneACCESS table is served through TCRdb, limited to in-frame sequences with V and J called. Missing clones are a known gap in these copies; in checked studies unresolved V genes cover under half, and the rest lacks a known reason. The sample table lists about 70,000 clones, about nine tenths of them with a count of one. Over 2.5% of the sample belongs to the ten largest clones. Patients with autoimmune disease history or receiving systemic immunosuppression were excluded from the trial. Peripheral blood for TCR sequencing was collected from all dose cohorts at baseline, on cycle 4 day 1, and on cycle 7 day 1. Samples were obtained from an open-label, multicenter, first-in-human phase I dose-escalation trial of ivuxolimab. Adults with locally advanced or metastatic melanoma, renal cell carcinoma, hepatocellular carcinoma or head and neck squamous cell carcinoma were enrolled in the trial. Before TCR sequencing, CD4+ T cells and CD8+ T cells were sorted from peripheral blood as separate populations.

The TCR was taken from an adult with an advanced solid tumor such as melanoma, head and neck, liver or kidney cancer. The sequences come from CD4+ or CD8+ T cells sorted from blood, collected in a trial of the OX40 agonist ivuxolimab. This chain joins TRBV6-1 to TRBJ2-5, with the D gene not clear enough to name. The nucleotides are TGTGCCAGCAGTATTGAAGAGACCCAGTACTTC. It translates to CASSIEETQYF.